Below, 9 T cell receptor beta chains from the same sample are listed, as sequenced in a study of cytomegalovirus exposure and HLA in healthy donors. A multiplex PCR was run with 60 Vbeta primers and 13 Jbeta primers. Using immunoSEQ multiplex PCR, the repertoire was profiled, and TCRdb retains in-frame clones only, with some absent. Of over 150,000 clones listed, over 65% are singletons. The specimen was PBMCs. These receptor sequences come from a woman aged 55-75 years in good health and CMV-seropositive.

V gene TRBV28 combines with J gene TRBJ2-7, with D possibly being TRBD2 (5 bases). CDR3 length equals 11 residues. Germline CDR1 MDHEN, CDR2 SYDVKM. Trimming shortened V by 5 bases and J by 7 bases, and 9 bases separated the two germline ends. The CDR3 reads CASSAPGEQYF. CDR3 DNA: TGTGCCAGCAGTGCGCCGGGAGAGCAGTACTTC.

This chain joins TRBV29-1 and TRBJ2-3; the match to TRBD1 covers 9 bases. CDR1 is SQVTM and CDR2 is ANQGSEA in the germline V gene. Trimming removed 8 bases from V and 1 base from J; junction bases left unmatched: 4. The CDR3 loop spans 13 amino acids. The CDR3 DNA follows: TGCAGCAAGACAGGGGGGGGCACAGATACGCAGTATTTT. Translated, it gives CSKTGGGTDTQYF.

V is TRBV4-1 and J is TRBJ2-1; 9 nucleotides align to TRBD2. Germline values: CDR1 MGHRA, CDR2 YSYEKL. The CDR3 is 15 amino acids. After removal of 1 base from V and 5 bases from J, the junction contained 3 bases not matched to a gene. Written as DNA, the CDR3 is TGCGCCAGCAGCCAAGGTCCTAGCGGGGACAATGAGCAGTTCTTC. This encodes CASSQGPSGDNEQFF.

The CDR3 spells CASSLVLAGLAKTQYF. DNA for the CDR3: TGCGCCAGCAGCTTGGTACTAGCGGGACTGGCGAAGACCCAGTACTTC. This rearrangement joins TRBV5-1 to TRBJ2-5; 10 nucleotides agree with TRBD2. Germline V lookup: CDR1 SGHRS, CDR2 YFSETQ. The CDR3 is 16 residues long. V trimming: 0 bases; J trimming: 6 bases; junction bases outside the gene matches: 8.

The chain uses TRBV28 and TRBJ1-1; tentatively, D is TRBD1 (5 bases). The V gene's germline CDR1 is MDHEN and CDR2 SYDVKM. The CDR3 spans 14 residues. The V end lost 7 bases, the J end lost 0 bases, and 12 bases lay between the germline ends. The CDR3 region has the DNA TGTGCCAGCACCGCAGGGCGCTTGAACACTGAAGCTTTCTTT. This sequence encodes CASTAGRLNTEAFF.

This clone was counted a few times. This chain joins TRBV4-2 and TRBJ1-4; 8 bases match TRBD1. Trimming cost V 3 bases and J 0 bases; bases outside gene matches: 3. Germline loops: CDR1 LGHNA, CDR2 YNFKEQ. The CDR3 is 16 residues long. CDR3 bases: TGTGCCAGCAGCCAGGGGACAGGCGCAACTAATGAAAAACTGTTTTTT. It translates to CASSQGTGATNEKLFF.

J is TRBJ2-7 and V is TRBV5-5, with 9 positions matching TRBD1. This CDR3 has 16 amino acids. Losses at the gene ends were 6 bases for V and 5 bases for J; bases not matched to a gene: 15. CDR1 SGHKS and CDR2 YYEKEE come from the germline V gene (reference sequence). CDR3 in amino acids: CASNSIPGTGSNEQYF. The CDR3 bases are TGTGCCAGCAACTCAATCCCGGGGACAGGGTCTAACGAGCAGTACTTC. The complete variable domain, with remaining parts taken from reference TRBV5-5 and TRBJ2-7, reads DAGVTQSPTHLIKTRGQQVTLRCSPISGHKSVSWYQQVLGQGPQFIFQYYEKEERGRGNFPDRFSARQFPNYSSELNVNALLLGDSALYLCASNSIPGTGSNEQYFGPGTRLTVT.

The chain is built from TRBV10-3 and TRBJ2-3; maybe TRBD1 (6 bases). V gave up 0 bases and J gave up 6 bases, with 16 bases separating them. The germline CDR1 and CDR2 sequences are ENHRY and SYGVKD. The CDR3 is 16 amino acids. The chain's CDR3 is CAISESNLRGSDTQYF. The CDR3 region has the DNA TGTGCCATCAGTGAGTCAAACCTGAGGGGGTCGGATACGCAGTATTTT.

This clone has only a few counts. As DNA, the CDR3 is TGTGCCAGCAGTGTGGGGACAGGGAATCGATATGAAAAACTGTTTTTT. The encoded protein is CASSVGTGNRYEKLFF. This rearrangement joins TRBV2 to TRBJ1-4; 9 bases fit TRBD1. J lost 6 bases, V lost 4 bases, and 9 bases had no gene match. This CDR3 has 16 amino acids. In germline, CDR1 is SNHLY, CDR2 FYNNEI.